A selection of T cell receptor beta chains follows, all from one sample in a study of CD8 T cells in ankylosing spondylitis. From the 5' RACE reads, TCRdb called clonotypes with MiXCR, one entry per CDR3 protein. The table includes 100,000 to 150,000 distinct CDR3 sequences, approximately 6.8% detected once. The source material was blood, either unsorted or a sorted T cell fraction (not recorded which). The receptors stem from a male donor with ankylosing spondylitis or in good health (not recorded which). Each CDR3 is given with its conserved first and last residue. D genes are given only for firm matches. Size is omitted from some rows. Given values are once, few, many or a class for expanded clones.

clone_size	j_call	d_call	v_call	cdr3_nt	cdr3_aa
many	TRBJ2-7	TRBD2	TRBV20-1	TGCAGTGCTAGAGGTCTAGCGGGACGCGAGCAGTACTTC	CSARGLAGREQYF
many	TRBJ2-5	TRBD2	TRBV5-1	TGCGCCAGCAGCTTGCGAGGTAGCGGGGGACTTCAAGAGACCCAGTACTTC	CASSLRGSGGLQETQYF
many	TRBJ1-2	NA	TRBV20-1	TGCAGTGCTAGTCGGCAGGTAGCCTATGGCTACACCTTC	CSASRQVAYGYTF
many	TRBJ2-7	NA	TRBV20-1	TGCAGTGCGATCGGACAATCGTACGAGCAGTACTTC	CSAIGQSYEQYF
many	TRBJ1-1	TRBD1	TRBV7-3	TGTGCCAGCAGCTTAATGGCCGGGACAGAAAACACTGAAGCTTTCTTT	CASSLMAGTENTEAFF
many	TRBJ2-1	NA	TRBV24-1	TGTGCCACCAGTGATTCGGTCCAAACGTCCTACAATGAGCAGTTCTTC	CATSDSVQTSYNEQFF
many	TRBJ2-1	TRBD2	TRBV20-1	TGCAGTGCTAGCCCACACAGCGGGAGAGGAGTGTACAATGAGCAGTTCTTC	CSASPHSGRGVYNEQFF
many	TRBJ2-1	NA	TRBV20-1	TGCAGTGCTACCAAGACAGCGAGCTCCTACAATGAGCAGTTCTTC	CSATKTASSYNEQFF
many	TRBJ1-1	TRBD1	TRBV5-1	TGCGCCAGCAGCTGGGCCCAGGGGGGACCGAACACTGAAGCTTTCTTT	CASSWAQGGPNTEAFF
many	TRBJ1-4	TRBD1	TRBV20-1	TGCAGTGCTAGAGAAGCCCCCGCACGACAGGGGGCGGTTAATGAAAAACTGTTTTTT	CSAREAPARQGAVNEKLFF
many	TRBJ2-7	NA	TRBV18	TGTGCCAGCTCACCACCCCCCGGGTACGAGCAGTACTTC	CASSPPPGYEQYF
many	TRBJ2-3	NA	TRBV20-1	TGCAGTGCTAGAGATCCCGGGGGAGGCACAGATACGCAGTATTTT	CSARDPGGGTDTQYF
many	TRBJ1-1	NA	TRBV20-1	TGCAGTGCTCTCCCCGGCGGAGGGTTGGACACTGAAGCTTTCTTT	CSALPGGGLDTEAFF
NA	TRBJ2-1	NA	TRBV5-8	TGTGCCAGCAGCCCCGGGACTCTCGAGAGGATCTTC	CASSPGTLERIF
many	TRBJ2-3	NA	TRBV20-1	TGCAGTGCTAGGATCCGCCGCACAGATACGCAGTATTTT	CSARIRRTDTQYF
NA	TRBJ2-2	NA	TRBV7-3	TGTGCCAGCAGCAACCCCCTTGGGAGGGGGGGGATAGGGGAGCTGTTTTTT	CASSNPLGRGGIGELFF
few	TRBJ2-1	TRBD1	TRBV20-1	TGCAGTGCTAGACCCGGGACAGGCAACCTTCTTTGGGGGAATGAGCAGTTCTTC	CSARPGTGNLLWGNEQFF
many	TRBJ2-3	TRBD2	TRBV7-9	TGTGCCAGCAGCGATGCCGGGAGGGCCGAAGATACGCAGTATTTT	CASSDAGRAEDTQYF
NA	TRBJ2-1	NA	TRBV20-1	TGCAGTGCTAGAGATCCTGGGACCAATGAGCAGTTCTTC	CSARDPGTNEQFF
many	TRBJ2-1	TRBD1	TRBV5-6	TGTGCCAGCAGCGCGGGACAGGGGCACTCCTACAATGAGCAGTTCTTC	CASSAGQGHSYNEQFF
many	TRBJ1-1	NA	TRBV5-1	TGCGCCAGCAGCTGGACCGGGGCCCTCAACGCTGAAGCTTTCTTT	CASSWTGALNAEAFF
many	TRBJ2-4	NA	TRBV14	TGTGCCAGCAGCCAAGGCTGGGACCCGCGACACCCATTAAACATTCAGTACTTC	CASSQGWDPRHPLNIQYF
many	TRBJ2-1	NA	TRBV12-3/TRBV12-4	TGTGCCAGCAGTGCCACCGTGGTCTCCTACAATGAGCAGTTCTTC	CASSATVVSYNEQFF
many	TRBJ2-5	NA	TRBV12-3/TRBV12-4	TGTGCCAGCAGTTTAGCGCAGGGGTTAAATGGGGAGACCCAGTACTTC	CASSLAQGLNGETQYF
many	TRBJ2-1	NA	TRBV5-5	TGTGCCAGCAGCCACGTCTACAATGAGCAGTTCTTC	CASSHVYNEQFF
many	TRBJ1-1	TRBD1	TRBV5-6	TGTGCCAGCAGCGGCCTGAACAGGGGAGACACTGAAGCTTTCTTT	CASSGLNRGDTEAFF
many	TRBJ2-7	NA	TRBV7-2	TGTGCCAGCGGACGGTTCTCCTACGAGCAGTACTTC	CASGRFSYEQYF
many	TRBJ2-7	NA	TRBV19	TGTGCCAGTAGTGGGCGCCTCACGGACGAGCAGTACTTC	CASSGRLTDEQYF
many	TRBJ2-1	TRBD2	TRBV7-2	TGTGCCAGCAGCTTGAGTGGGACGGGGGGGCTCAGTGAGCAGTTCTTC	CASSLSGTGGLSEQFF
many	TRBJ2-7	NA	TRBV3-1	TGTGCCAGCAGCCATAGCGGCGAGGCCTACGAGCAGTACTTC	CASSHSGEAYEQYF
many	TRBJ1-1	NA	TRBV4-3	TGCGCCAGCAGCCAGTGGGGAGTTACGAACACTGAAGCTTTCTTT	CASSQWGVTNTEAFF
NA	TRBJ1-6	NA	TRBV5-1	TGCGCCAGCAGTCCCGACAGGACCAATTCACCCCTCCACTTT	CASSPDRTNSPLHF
many	TRBJ2-3	TRBD1	TRBV5-1	TGCGCCAGCAGCTTGGGTGGTCAGGGGGCGCAGTATTTT	CASSLGGQGAQYF
many	TRBJ2-1	TRBD1	TRBV27	TGTGCCAGCAGTTCACTAGGGGGCAGTGAGCAGTTCTTC	CASSSLGGSEQFF
many	TRBJ2-2	NA	TRBV5-1	TGCGCCAGCAGCCCCCAGGGGTCCACCGGGGAGCTGTTTTTT	CASSPQGSTGELFF
many	TRBJ2-3	TRBD1	TRBV28	TGTGCCACCCGACAGGGAGGCACAGATACGCAGTATTTT	CATRQGGTDTQYF
many	TRBJ1-2	NA	TRBV5-1	TGCGCCAGCAGCTTGGTGGGCCAGAACTACACCTTC	CASSLVGQNYTF
many	TRBJ2-7	TRBD1	TRBV27	TGTGCCAGCAGTTTATCGAGGACAGGTCCCTACGAGCAGTACTTC	CASSLSRTGPYEQYF
many	TRBJ2-7	NA	TRBV7-8	TGTGCCAGCAGCTTAGTTTCCGGGACTGTCTACGAGCAGTACTTC	CASSLVSGTVYEQYF
many	TRBJ2-1	TRBD1	TRBV5-1	TGCGCCAGCAGCGGGGGACAGGGGTGGGATGAGCAGTTCTTC	CASSGGQGWDEQFF
many	TRBJ2-7	TRBD2	TRBV7-3	TGTGCCAGCAGCTTAACTGGTAGCGGGAGATACGAGCAGTACTTC	CASSLTGSGRYEQYF
many	TRBJ2-7	NA	TRBV5-8	TGTGCCAGCTTTTTCGAGGGACACAGCTCCTACGAGCAGTACTTC	CASFFEGHSSYEQYF
many	TRBJ2-1	NA	TRBV10-3	TGTGCCATCAGTGAGTCGAGGACGGATGAGCAGTTCTTC	CAISESRTDEQFF
many	TRBJ2-4	NA	TRBV5-1	TGCGCCAGCAGCTTTTCTGGGACCAGCAGGGACATTCAGTACTTC	CASSFSGTSRDIQYF
many	TRBJ1-2	NA	TRBV12-3/TRBV12-4	TGTGCCAGCAGTTTAATAGCAGGGCCCTCTGGCTACACCTTC	CASSLIAGPSGYTF
many	TRBJ2-2	NA	TRBV18	TGTGCCAGCTCCTGGGCCCTGGAGAACACCGGGGAGCTGTTTTTT	CASSWALENTGELFF
many	TRBJ2-7	NA	TRBV5-1	TGCGCCAGCAGCATAGGGACTGAGTCCTACGAGCAGTACTTC	CASSIGTESYEQYF
many	TRBJ2-3	NA	TRBV18	TGTGCCAGCTCACCACTTACAGACACAGATACGCAGTATTTT	CASSPLTDTDTQYF
many	TRBJ2-7	NA	TRBV7-6	TGTGCCAGCAGCTTAGGATCGTGGGGTAGCCCCTACGAGCAGTACTTC	CASSLGSWGSPYEQYF
many	TRBJ2-3	NA	TRBV9	TGTGCCAGCAGCGTAAATAGTATCACAGATACGCAGTATTTT	CASSVNSITDTQYF
many	TRBJ1-2	NA	TRBV11-1	TGTGCCAGCAGCAAGGGGGGACCTAACTATGGCTACACCTTC	CASSKGGPNYGYTF
many	TRBJ2-3	TRBD2	TRBV10-3	TGTGCCATCAGTGAGGGGGACTACGAGTCAGATACGCAGTATTTT	CAISEGDYESDTQYF
many	TRBJ2-7	NA	TRBV12-3/TRBV12-4	TGTGCCAGCACCAGCTGGGGCAGTCCGTTCGAGCAGTACTTC	CASTSWGSPFEQYF
many	TRBJ2-1	TRBD2	TRBV5-6	TGTGCCAGCAGCGAAACTAGCGGGGATTACAATGAGCAGTTCTTC	CASSETSGDYNEQFF
many	TRBJ2-3	TRBD2	TRBV2	TGTGCCACCGAGCGGGGGGGCACCACAGATACGCAGTATTTT	CATERGGTTDTQYF
many	TRBJ2-1	NA	TRBV9	TGTGCCAGCAGCGTAGAGGCGAGCTCCTACAATGAGCAGTTCTTC	CASSVEASSYNEQFF
many	TRBJ1-1	NA	TRBV5-5	TGTGCCAGCAGCTCTAAATTCTCAGGGCGGGGGGACACTGAAGCTTTCTTT	CASSSKFSGRGDTEAFF
many	TRBJ1-1	TRBD1	TRBV3-1	TGTGCCAGCAGCCAAGTTGCGACAGGGAGGGCTTTCTTT	CASSQVATGRAFF
NA	TRBJ2-1	NA	TRBV5-1	TGCGCCAGCACCACGGGACAATCCTACAATGAGCAGTTCTTC	CASTTGQSYNEQFF